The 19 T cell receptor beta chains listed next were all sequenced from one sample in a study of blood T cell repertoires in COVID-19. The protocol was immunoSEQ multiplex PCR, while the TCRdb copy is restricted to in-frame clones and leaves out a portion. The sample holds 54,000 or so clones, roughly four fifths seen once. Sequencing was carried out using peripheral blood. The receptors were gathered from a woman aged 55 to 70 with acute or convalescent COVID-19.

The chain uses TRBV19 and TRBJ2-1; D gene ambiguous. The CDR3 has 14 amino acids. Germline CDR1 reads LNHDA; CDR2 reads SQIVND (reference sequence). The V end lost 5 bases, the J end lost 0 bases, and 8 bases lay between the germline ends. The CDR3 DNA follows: TGTGCCAGTAGTCCGGTCCTCTCCTACAATGAGCAGTTCTTC. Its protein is CASSPVLSYNEQFF.

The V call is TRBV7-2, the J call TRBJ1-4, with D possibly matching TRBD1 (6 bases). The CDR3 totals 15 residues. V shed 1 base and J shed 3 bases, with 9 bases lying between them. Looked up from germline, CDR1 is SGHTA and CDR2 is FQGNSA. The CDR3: CASSLVQGSNEKLFF. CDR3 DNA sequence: TGTGCCAGCAGCTTAGTACAGGGCTCTAATGAAAAACTGTTTTTT. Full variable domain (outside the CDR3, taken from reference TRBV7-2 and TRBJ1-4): GAGVSQSPSNKVTEKGKDVELRCDPISGHTALYWYRQSLGQGLEFLIYFQGNSAPDKSGLPSDRFSAERTGGSVSTLTIQRTQQEDSAVYLCASSLVQGSNEKLFFGSGTQLSVL.

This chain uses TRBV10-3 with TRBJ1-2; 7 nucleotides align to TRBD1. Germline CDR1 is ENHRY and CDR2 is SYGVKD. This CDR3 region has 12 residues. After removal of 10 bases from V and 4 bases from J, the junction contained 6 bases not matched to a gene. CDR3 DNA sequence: TGTGCCAACACAGGGGACGGCTATGGCTACACCTTC. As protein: CANTGDGYGYTF.

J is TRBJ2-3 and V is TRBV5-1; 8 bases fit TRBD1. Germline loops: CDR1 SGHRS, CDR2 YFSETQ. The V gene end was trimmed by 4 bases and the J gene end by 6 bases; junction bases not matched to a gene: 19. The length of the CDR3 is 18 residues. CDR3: CASSLRRTGPSYTDTQYF. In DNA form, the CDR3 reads TGCGCCAGCAGCCTGCGGCGGACAGGGCCCAGTTATACGGATACGCAGTATTTT.

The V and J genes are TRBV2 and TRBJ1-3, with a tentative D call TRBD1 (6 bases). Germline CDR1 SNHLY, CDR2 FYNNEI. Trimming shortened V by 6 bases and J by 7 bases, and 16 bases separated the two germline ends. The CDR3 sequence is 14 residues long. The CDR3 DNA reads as TGTGCCAGCAGCCCTGAACAGGGTAGGAACACCATATATTTT. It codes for CASSPEQGRNTIYF.

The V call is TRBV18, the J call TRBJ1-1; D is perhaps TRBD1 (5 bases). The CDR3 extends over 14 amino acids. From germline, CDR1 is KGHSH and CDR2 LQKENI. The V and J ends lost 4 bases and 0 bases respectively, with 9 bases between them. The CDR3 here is CASSLQDVNTEAFF. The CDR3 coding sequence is TGTGCCAGCTCACTACAGGACGTGAACACTGAAGCTTTCTTT.

CDR3 coding DNA: TGTGCCAGCAGCTTAGGAGCGCGACAGCCCCAGCATTTT. Protein: CASSLGARQPQHF. V gene TRBV5-8 combines with J gene TRBJ1-5, with D uncertain. The CDR3 runs to 13 residues. Trimming removed 2 bases from V and 7 bases from J, with 10 bases in between. Germline values: CDR1 SGHTS, CDR2 YDEGEE.

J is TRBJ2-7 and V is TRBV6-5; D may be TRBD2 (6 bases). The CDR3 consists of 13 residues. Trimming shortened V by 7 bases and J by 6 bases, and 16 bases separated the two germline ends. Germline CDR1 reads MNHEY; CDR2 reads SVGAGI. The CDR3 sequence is CASMGLVGFEQYF. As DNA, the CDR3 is TGTGCCAGCATGGGACTGGTCGGGTTCGAGCAGTACTTC.

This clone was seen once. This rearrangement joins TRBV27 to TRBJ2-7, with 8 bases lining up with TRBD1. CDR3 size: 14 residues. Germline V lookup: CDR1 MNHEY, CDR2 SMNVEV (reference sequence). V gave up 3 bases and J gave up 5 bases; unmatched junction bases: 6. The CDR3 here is CASSLDRAVDEQYF. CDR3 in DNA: TGTGCCAGCAGTTTGGACAGGGCAGTGGACGAGCAGTACTTC.

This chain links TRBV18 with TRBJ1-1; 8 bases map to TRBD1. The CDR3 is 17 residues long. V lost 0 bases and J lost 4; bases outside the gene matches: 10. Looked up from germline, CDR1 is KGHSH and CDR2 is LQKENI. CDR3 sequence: CASSPPSRGHRGTEAFF. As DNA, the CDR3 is TGTGCCAGCTCACCACCGTCCAGGGGGCATCGTGGCACTGAAGCTTTCTTT.

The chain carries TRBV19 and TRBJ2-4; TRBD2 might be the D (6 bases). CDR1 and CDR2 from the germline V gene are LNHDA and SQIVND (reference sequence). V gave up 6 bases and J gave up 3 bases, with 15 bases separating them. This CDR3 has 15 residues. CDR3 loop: CASSRDRRDKNIQYF. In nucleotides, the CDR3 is TGTGCCAGTAGCCGGGACCGGAGGGACAAAAACATTCAGTACTTC. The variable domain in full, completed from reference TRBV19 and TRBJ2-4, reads DGGITQSPKYLFRKEGQNVTLSCEQNLNHDAMYWYRQDPGQGLRLIYYSQIVNDFQKGDIAEGYSVSREKKESFPLTVTSAQKNPTAFYLCASSRDRRDKNIQYFGAGTRLSVL.

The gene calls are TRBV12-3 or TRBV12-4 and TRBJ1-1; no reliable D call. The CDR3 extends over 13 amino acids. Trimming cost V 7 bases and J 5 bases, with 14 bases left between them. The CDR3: CASIHWGDTEAFF. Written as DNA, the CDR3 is TGTGCCAGCATCCATTGGGGAGATACTGAAGCTTTCTTT.

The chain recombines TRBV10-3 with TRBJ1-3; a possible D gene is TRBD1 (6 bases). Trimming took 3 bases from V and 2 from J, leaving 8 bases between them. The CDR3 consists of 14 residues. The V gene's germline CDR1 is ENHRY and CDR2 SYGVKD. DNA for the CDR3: TGTGCCATCAGTGACAGACAGGCTGGAAACACCATATATTTT. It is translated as CAISDRQAGNTIYF.

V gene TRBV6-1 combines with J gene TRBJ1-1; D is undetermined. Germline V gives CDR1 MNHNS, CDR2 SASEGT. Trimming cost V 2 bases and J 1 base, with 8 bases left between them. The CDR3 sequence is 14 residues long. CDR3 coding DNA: TGTGCCAGCAGTGAATCGGGAGGGAACACTGAAGCTTTCTTT. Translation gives CASSESGGNTEAFF.

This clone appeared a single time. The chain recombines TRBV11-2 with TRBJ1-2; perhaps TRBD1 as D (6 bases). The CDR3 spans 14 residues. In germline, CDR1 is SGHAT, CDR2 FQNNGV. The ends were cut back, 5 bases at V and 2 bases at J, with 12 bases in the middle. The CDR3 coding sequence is TGTGCCAGCAGCACTTCGACAGGAAACTATGGCTACACCTTC. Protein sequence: CASSTSTGNYGYTF.

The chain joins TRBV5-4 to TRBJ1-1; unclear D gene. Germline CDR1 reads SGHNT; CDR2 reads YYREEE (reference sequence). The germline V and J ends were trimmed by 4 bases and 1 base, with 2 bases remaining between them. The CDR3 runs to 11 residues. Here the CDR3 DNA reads TGTGCCAGCAGCCAGAACACTGAAGCTTTCTTT. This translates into CASSQNTEAFF.

The CDR3 region has the DNA TGTGCCAGCAGTTACAGGGAAGGGGACACTGAAGCTTTCTTT. It encodes CASSYREGDTEAFF. The V call is TRBV6-5, the J call TRBJ1-1; perhaps TRBD1 as D (5 bases). Deletions cut 2 bases from V and 3 bases from J, with 10 bases between. In germline, CDR1 is MNHEY, CDR2 SVGAGI. The CDR3 sequence is 14 residues long.

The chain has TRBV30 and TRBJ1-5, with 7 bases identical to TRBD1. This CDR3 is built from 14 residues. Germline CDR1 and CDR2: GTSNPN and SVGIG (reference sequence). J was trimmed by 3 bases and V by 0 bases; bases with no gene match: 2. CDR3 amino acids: CAWSVGTDNQPQHF. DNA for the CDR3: TGTGCCTGGAGTGTAGGGACAGACAATCAGCCCCAGCATTTT.

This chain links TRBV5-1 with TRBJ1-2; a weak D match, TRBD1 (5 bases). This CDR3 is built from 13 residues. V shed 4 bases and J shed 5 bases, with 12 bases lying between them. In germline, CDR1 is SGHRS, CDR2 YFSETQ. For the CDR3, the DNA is TGCGCCAGCAGCGAGGACATTGGGTATGGCTACACCTTC. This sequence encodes CASSEDIGYGYTF.